Each of the 23 T cell receptor beta chains below was sequenced from the same sample in a study of cytomegalovirus exposure and HLA in healthy donors. Both 60 Vbeta primers and 13 Jbeta primers went into the PCR. The data were produced by immunoSEQ multiplex PCR, yet TCRdb's version contains in-frame clones alone and is incomplete. In the table there are approximately 180,000 clones, about 80% of which are singletons. Source material: PBMCs. The receptors were sampled from a woman aged 25 to 39 in good health and CMV-seronegative.

The J gene is TRBJ1-5, the V gene TRBV7-8; D is possibly TRBD1 (6 bases). CDR1 and CDR2 from the germline V gene are SGHVS and FQNEAQ. V shed 5 bases and J shed 0 bases, with 14 bases lying between them. CDR3 length equals 16 residues. In DNA form, the CDR3 reads TGTGCCAGCAGCCCCTGGACAGTATATAGCAATCAGCCCCAGCATTTT. This encodes CASSPWTVYSNQPQHF.

The chain has TRBV7-8 and TRBJ1-2, with D unclear. The CDR3 is 14 amino acids. CDR1 is SGHVS, CDR2 FQNEAQ, per germline. V was cut by 5 bases and J by 4 bases, with 14 bases left in between. The CDR3 region is CASSINGSPYGYTF. DNA of the CDR3: TGTGCCAGCAGCATAAACGGGTCCCCCTATGGCTACACCTTC.

The chain links TRBV6-1 to TRBJ1-1; no firm D call. Trimming stripped 0 bases from V and 6 bases from J, with 8 bases between. The CDR3 sequence is 13 residues long. Germline V gives CDR1 MNHNS, CDR2 SASEGT. CDR3 protein: CASSEAGIAEAFF. The CDR3 nucleotides are TGTGCCAGCAGTGAAGCGGGCATAGCTGAAGCTTTCTTT.

With respect to this clone: Additional DNA sequences in this sample encode the identical CDR3. The rearrangement joins TRBV15 to TRBJ2-6, with no clear D. CDR3 length: 16 residues. Looked up from germline, CDR1 is LNHNV and CDR2 is YYDKDF (reference sequence). With 0 bases removed from V and 0 bases from J, the gap between germline ends came to 6 bases. The CDR3 protein is CATSRDRASGANVLTF. CDR3 nucleotide sequence: TGTGCCACCAGCAGAGACCGCGCCTCTGGGGCCAACGTCCTGACTTTC.

The chain links TRBV7-2 to TRBJ2-3; the match to TRBD2 covers 11 bases. The CDR3 loop spans 16 amino acids. The germline V gene has CDR1 SGHTA and CDR2 FQGNSA. The junction had 8 bases not matched to a gene; V was cut back by 3 bases and J by 6 bases. CDR3 sequence (DNA): TGTGCCAGCAGCTTGTTACTAGCGGGAGTTGAGGATACGCAGTATTTT. Translating it yields CASSLLLAGVEDTQYF.

The genes are TRBV11-2 and TRBJ1-1; 10 nucleotides line up with TRBD1. Germline-derived CDR1 and CDR2 are SGHAT and FQNNGV. Germline trimming cut 1 base from V and 10 bases from J; bases unmatched to any gene: 6. The CDR3 has 14 amino acids. DNA of the CDR3: TGTGCCAGCAGCTTAGGGACAGGGGGTAATACAGCTTTCTTT. Translation gives CASSLGTGGNTAFF.

V usage is TRBV6-5 and J usage is TRBJ2-1, with D tentatively TRBD1 (5 bases). V gave up 2 bases and J gave up 1 base, with 9 bases separating them. Germline CDR1 MNHEY, CDR2 SVGAGI. CDR3 length: 15 residues. The CDR3 region has the DNA TGTGCCAGCAGTTACGGGTCAGGGTCCTACAATGAGCAGTTCTTC. Protein product: CASSYGSGSYNEQFF.

The chain joins TRBV10-3 to TRBJ1-2; 7 nucleotides line up with TRBD1. Germline loops: CDR1 ENHRY, CDR2 SYGVKD. The V segment lost 2 bases and the J segment 4 bases; nucleotides outside the gene matches: 19. The length of the CDR3 is 19 residues. CDR3 in DNA: TGTGCCATCAGTGAGAGGGTTGGGGGACAGCGACCTTCTAGCTATGGCTACACCTTC. It encodes CAISERVGGQRPSSYGYTF.

The rearrangement uses TRBV6-9 and TRBJ1-1; tentative D call: TRBD1 (6 bases). Per the germline V gene, CDR1 is MNHGY and CDR2 is SVAAGI. The ends were cut back, 3 bases at V and 10 bases at J, with 15 bases in the middle. This CDR3 has 13 residues. The CDR3 loop reads CASSYADSKGAFF. In nucleotides, the CDR3 is TGTGCCAGCAGTTACGCGGACAGTAAAGGAGCTTTCTTT.

This clone has only a few counts. The rearrangement uses TRBV11-2 and TRBJ1-1; 8 bases match TRBD1. This CDR3 region has 16 residues. After removal of 5 bases from V and 5 bases from J, the junction contained 13 bases not matched to a gene. CDR1 and CDR2 from the germline V gene are SGHAT and FQNNGV. Here the CDR3 DNA reads TGTGCCAGCAGCGACGGACAGGGAGGGGCAAGAACTGAAGCTTTCTTT. Protein: CASSDGQGGARTEAFF.

The J gene is TRBJ1-2, the V gene TRBV27; possibly TRBD1 for D (6 bases). Germline V gene sequence: CDR1 MNHEY, CDR2 SMNVEV (reference sequence). The CDR3 totals 14 residues. Trimming pared 7 bases from V and 4 bases from J, leaving 16 bases between. The CDR3 spells CASTPLATGYGYTF. CDR3 bases: TGTGCCAGCACCCCACTGGCGACAGGCTATGGCTACACCTTC.

The chain combines TRBV29-1 with TRBJ2-3; a possible D gene is TRBD1 (6 bases). The CDR3 is 12 amino acids. Trimming left V 5 bases short and J 6 bases short, with 12 bases between. Germline loops: CDR1 SQVTM, CDR2 ANQGSEA. The DNA of the CDR3 is TGCAGCGTTCAGGGGCCGGAGGATACGCAGTATTTT. Its protein is CSVQGPEDTQYF.

The CDR3 spells CASSIEQGRNQPQHF. The CDR3 nucleotides are TGTGCCAGTAGTATAGAACAGGGGCGAAATCAGCCCCAGCATTTT. V gene TRBV19 combines with J gene TRBJ1-5; TRBD1 matches at 7 bases. In germline, CDR1 is LNHDA, CDR2 SQIVND (reference sequence). CDR3 length: 15 residues. Germline trimming cut 0 bases from V and 4 bases from J; bases unmatched to any gene: 3. Using reference TRBV19 and TRBJ1-5 for the parts outside the CDR3, the full variable domain is DGGITQSPKYLFRKEGQNVTLSCEQNLNHDAMYWYRQDPGQGLRLIYYSQIVNDFQKGDIAEGYSVSREKKESFPLTVTSAQKNPTAFYLCASSIEQGRNQPQHFGDGTRLSIL.

This clone is a singleton in its sample. This chain connects TRBV7-8 to TRBJ1-1; D may be TRBD1 (5 bases). The germline V gene encodes CDR1 SGHVS and CDR2 FQNEAQ. Trimming left V 0 bases short and J 2 bases short, with 10 bases between. This CDR3 has 15 amino acids. The CDR3 sequence: CASSLAGGINTEAFF. The CDR3 nucleotides are TGTGCCAGCAGCTTAGCGGGGGGGATTAACACTGAAGCTTTCTTT.

This clone was seen a single time. The J gene is TRBJ2-1, the V gene TRBV5-1; 8 nucleotides align to TRBD1. The CDR3 is made up of 14 amino acids. The V and J ends lost 5 bases and 6 bases, in that order; junction bases with no gene match: 7. In germline, CDR1 is SGHRS, CDR2 YFSETQ. The CDR3 protein is CASRAGGEGNEQFF. Here the CDR3 DNA reads TGCGCCAGCAGAGCAGGGGGCGAGGGCAATGAGCAGTTCTTC.

The V call is TRBV19, the J call TRBJ1-5; 7 bases match TRBD1. Germline CDR1 is LNHDA and CDR2 is SQIVND (reference sequence). The CDR3 is made up of 16 amino acids. V was pared by 6 bases and J by 4 bases, with 12 bases of the junction left unmatched. The CDR3 nucleotides are TGTGCCAGTAGCCCCGAGGGGGCAGGGATAAATCAGCCCCAGCATTTT. Translated, it gives CASSPEGAGINQPQHF.

The rearrangement uses TRBV28 and TRBJ2-7; no reliable D call. Germline loops: CDR1 MDHEN, CDR2 SYDVKM. This CDR3 spans 12 amino acids. Trimming pared 1 base from V and 4 bases from J, leaving 5 bases between. CDR3 DNA: TGTGCCAGCAGTTTATCCGGTTACGAGCAGTACTTC. Translating it yields CASSLSGYEQYF.

V usage is TRBV6-1 and J usage is TRBJ2-7, with 8 bases aligning to TRBD2. Germline V gives CDR1 MNHNS, CDR2 SASEGT. The length of the CDR3 is 15 residues. Unmatched junction bases numbered 10, after V lost 9 bases and J lost 0 bases. In DNA form, the CDR3 reads TGTGCCAGTAATTACCCCGGGACTAGCTCCTACGAGCAGTACTTC. Translated: CASNYPGTSSYEQYF.

The chain combines TRBV2 with TRBJ2-2; tentative D call: TRBD2 (5 bases). CDR1 is SNHLY, CDR2 FYNNEI, per germline. This CDR3 is 17 amino acids long. With 8 bases removed from V and 1 base from J, the gap between germline ends came to 20 bases. CDR3 nucleotide sequence: TGTGCCAGCGGCCTGACTTGGGCTAGCCTGAACACCGGGGAGCTGTTTTTT. The encoded protein is CASGLTWASLNTGELFF.

The V call is TRBV6-6, the J call TRBJ1-2; TRBD1 is a possible D gene (6 bases). V lost 7 bases and J 2 bases, leaving 14 bases between the germline ends. CDR3 size: 14 residues. Germline V gene data show CDR1 as MNHNY and CDR2 as SVGAGI (reference sequence). CDR3 protein: CASKPTGTNYGYTF. The CDR3 DNA follows: TGTGCCAGCAAGCCTACAGGGACCAACTATGGCTACACCTTC.

V and J are TRBV19 and TRBJ2-2, with 8 bases fitting TRBD2. Germline V gives CDR1 LNHDA, CDR2 SQIVND (reference sequence). The V segment lost 7 bases and the J segment 5 bases; nucleotides outside the gene matches: 9. The CDR3 totals 15 residues. The CDR3 nucleotides read TGTGCCAGTATGATTGGCGGGAGGAAAACCGGGGAGCTGTTTTTT. Translating it yields CASMIGGRKTGELFF.

The sample holds a few counts of this clone. The gene calls are TRBV19 and TRBJ1-6; TRBD1 matches at 9 bases. CDR3 length: 14 residues. Trimming cost V 9 bases and J 7 bases; bases outside gene matches: 7. Germline CDR1 and CDR2: LNHDA and SQIVND (reference sequence). The CDR3 nucleotides read TGTGCCAGCATTGGGACAGGGCTGAATTCACCCCTCCACTTT. Translated: CASIGTGLNSPLHF.

This clone has only a few counts. The gene calls are TRBV7-8 and TRBJ2-1; 11 bases are a match to TRBD2. V lost 3 bases to trimming and J lost 8 bases; unmatched junction nucleotides: 3. The CDR3 runs to 14 residues. Per the germline V gene, CDR1 is SGHVS and CDR2 is FQNEAQ. CDR3 region: CASSLLGLADEQFF. The CDR3 region has the DNA TGTGCCAGCAGCTTGCTGGGACTAGCGGATGAGCAGTTCTTC.